This is a list of T cell receptor beta chains from one sample in a study of T cell changes during pregnancy in multiple sclerosis. This table comes from immunoSEQ multiplex PCR, and its TCRdb copy is limited to in-frame clones, with some not included. The table has around 39,000 clones, 92% seen once; the top ten hold about 1.2%. Input material: PBMCs (not recorded whether the cells were cultured). These TCRs come from a female donor with multiple sclerosis, enrolled in a pregnancy study. The CDR3 runs from the conserved cysteine through the conserved F or W. Each record gives: J gene, clone size, D gene, V gene, CDR3 protein, CDR3 DNA. The D gene is left open where the match is weak. The listing skips clone size in some rows; elsewhere it reads once, few, many or a size class.

J: TRBJ2-7; size: .; D: TRBD2; V: TRBV4-2; CDR3: CASSQERLAGVSYEQYF; DNA: TGTGCCAGCAGCCAAGAACGCTTAGCGGGAGTAAGCTACGAGCAGTACTTC
J: TRBJ1-1; size: once; D: .; V: TRBV7-2; CDR3: CASSFRGREAFF; DNA: TGTGCCAGCAGTTTCCGGGGCCGTGAAGCTTTCTTT
J: TRBJ1-1; size: once; D: .; V: TRBV7-2; CDR3: CASSEGHFTEAFF; DNA: TGTGCCAGCAGCGAGGGACACTTCACTGAAGCTTTCTTT
J: TRBJ1-1; size: .; D: .; V: TRBV11-1; CDR3: CATLPTATMNTEAFF; DNA: TGTGCCACCCTCCCCACGGCCACTATGAACACTGAAGCTTTCTTT
J: TRBJ1-2; size: .; D: .; V: TRBV6-1; CDR3: CASSEALFTTNYGYTF; DNA: TGTGCCAGCAGTGAAGCGCTCTTCACAACTAACTATGGCTACACCTTC
J: TRBJ1-2; size: .; D: TRBD1; V: TRBV28; CDR3: CASSLAGGIDGYTF; DNA: TGTGCCAGCAGTTTGGCAGGGGGCATAGATGGCTACACCTTC
J: TRBJ2-3; size: .; D: TRBD1; V: TRBV18; CDR3: CASSLGQTYTDTQYF; DNA: TGTGCCAGCTCACTGGGACAGACTTACACAGATACGCAGTATTTT
J: TRBJ1-4; size: .; D: TRBD1; V: TRBV27; CDR3: CASSPPGTGWGKLFF; DNA: TGTGCCAGCAGTCCCCCCGGGACAGGTTGGGGAAAACTGTTTTTT
J: TRBJ2-1; size: once; D: TRBD2; V: TRBV7-6; CDR3: CASSSSSGRASHNEQFF; DNA: TGTGCCAGCAGCTCCTCTAGCGGGAGGGCCTCCCACAATGAGCAGTTCTTC
J: TRBJ2-7; size: .; D: TRBD2; V: TRBV5-1; CDR3: CASSPSGGDEQYF; DNA: TGCGCCAGCAGCCCCTCTGGGGGGGACGAGCAGTACTTC
J: TRBJ2-7; size: .; D: TRBD1; V: TRBV28; CDR3: CASSLTGVSYEQYF; DNA: TGTGCCAGCAGTTTAACAGGGGTCTCCTACGAGCAGTACTTC
J: TRBJ1-2; size: .; D: .; V: TRBV27; CDR3: CAGSPSSGDINYGYTF; DNA: TGTGCCGGCAGTCCCTCCTCCGGGGACATTAACTATGGCTACACCTTC
J: TRBJ2-5; size: .; D: TRBD1; V: TRBV27; CDR3: CASTDRGRLETQYF; DNA: TGTGCCAGCACTGACAGGGGGCGATTAGAGACCCAGTACTTC
J: TRBJ2-7; size: .; D: .; V: TRBV28; CDR3: CASSLTRSSLSYEQYF; DNA: TGTGCCAGCAGTTTAACTAGGAGCAGCCTCTCCTACGAGCAGTACTTC
J: TRBJ2-2; size: once; D: .; V: TRBV19; CDR3: CASSIAGELFF; DNA: TGTGCCAGTAGTATAGCCGGGGAGCTGTTTTTT
J: TRBJ1-1; size: .; D: .; V: TRBV5-1; CDR3: CASSLGRSEAFF; DNA: TGCGCCAGCAGCTTGGGCCGGAGTGAAGCTTTCTTT
J: TRBJ2-7; size: once; D: TRBD1; V: TRBV29-1; CDR3: CSVLTGASYEQYF; DNA: TGCAGCGTCCTGACAGGGGCCTCATACGAGCAGTACTTC
J: TRBJ2-3; size: .; D: .; V: TRBV27; CDR3: CASSSRGSGTQRTDTQYF; DNA: TGTGCCAGCAGTTCGCGGGGATCCGGGACTCAGAGAACAGATACGCAGTATTTT
J: TRBJ1-3; size: .; D: .; V: TRBV7-2; CDR3: CASSLSAGGSGNTIYF; DNA: TGTGCCAGCAGCTTATCGGCAGGAGGCTCTGGAAACACCATATATTTT
J: TRBJ1-5; size: .; D: .; V: TRBV19; CDR3: CASSIGPNQPQHF; DNA: TGTGCCAGTAGTATAGGTCCGAATCAGCCCCAGCATTTT
J: TRBJ2-7; size: .; D: .; V: TRBV27; CDR3: CASSFDSSYEQYF; DNA: TGTGCCAGCAGTTTCGACAGCTCCTACGAGCAGTACTTC
J: TRBJ2-4; size: .; D: TRBD1; V: TRBV19; CDR3: CASNPGQGAKNIQYF; DNA: TGTGCCAGTAACCCGGGACAGGGGGCCAAAAACATTCAGTACTTC
J: TRBJ2-1; size: .; D: .; V: TRBV27; CDR3: CASSFVSRWNEQFF; DNA: TGTGCCAGCAGTTTTGTCTCTAGATGGAATGAGCAGTTCTTC
J: TRBJ2-3; size: .; D: TRBD1; V: TRBV6-1; CDR3: CAIRTGGLNTQYF; DNA: TGTGCCATCCGGACAGGGGGGCTAAATACGCAGTATTTT
J: TRBJ2-3; size: .; D: TRBD2; V: TRBV5-6; CDR3: CASSLEETSLHTDTQYF; DNA: TGTGCCAGCAGCTTGGAAGAGACTAGCCTTCATACAGATACGCAGTATTTT
J: TRBJ2-7; size: .; D: TRBD2; V: TRBV7-2; CDR3: CASSLGVSGSMKEYF; DNA: TGTGCCAGCAGCTTAGGGGTTAGCGGGAGCATGAAAGAGTACTTC
J: TRBJ2-5; size: .; D: TRBD1; V: TRBV7-6; CDR3: CASSLPQGSQETQYF; DNA: TGTGCCAGCAGCTTACCACAGGGGTCCCAAGAGACCCAGTACTTC
J: TRBJ2-5; size: few; D: TRBD1; V: TRBV2; CDR3: CASSDRQGRETQYF; DNA: TGTGCCAGCAGTGACAGACAGGGACGGGAGACCCAGTACTTC
J: TRBJ2-5; size: .; D: TRBD1; V: TRBV7-2; CDR3: CASAQGAETQYF; DNA: TGTGCCAGCGCACAGGGGGCGGAGACCCAGTACTTC
J: TRBJ1-1; size: .; D: .; V: TRBV7-2; CDR3: CASSSGLQGTEAFF; DNA: TGTGCCAGCAGCTCGGGACTTCAAGGGACTGAAGCTTTCTTT
J: TRBJ1-1; size: .; D: .; V: TRBV6-5; CDR3: CASSYSSGTRLAFF; DNA: TGTGCCAGCAGTTACTCGAGCGGGACTAGGCTGGCTTTCTTT
J: TRBJ1-5; size: .; D: TRBD1; V: TRBV5-6; CDR3: CASSSDRAQQPQHF; DNA: TGTGCCAGCAGCTCCGACAGGGCGCAGCAGCCCCAGCATTTT
J: TRBJ2-2; size: .; D: .; V: TRBV2; CDR3: CASSEGSGLWEMAGELFF; DNA: TGTGCCAGCAGTGAAGGTTCGGGCCTGTGGGAGATGGCCGGGGAGCTGTTTTTT
J: TRBJ1-2; size: .; D: TRBD1; V: TRBV7-9; CDR3: CASSLGQGAYGYTF; DNA: TGTGCCAGCAGCTTGGGCCAGGGGGCATACGGCTACACCTTC
J: TRBJ1-2; size: .; D: .; V: TRBV28; CDR3: CASRSSGEGYTF; DNA: TGTGCCAGCAGGTCCTCCGGGGAGGGCTACACCTTC
J: TRBJ1-1; size: .; D: .; V: TRBV7-9; CDR3: CASSYRGEAFF; DNA: TGTGCCAGCAGTTACCGGGGGGAAGCTTTCTTT